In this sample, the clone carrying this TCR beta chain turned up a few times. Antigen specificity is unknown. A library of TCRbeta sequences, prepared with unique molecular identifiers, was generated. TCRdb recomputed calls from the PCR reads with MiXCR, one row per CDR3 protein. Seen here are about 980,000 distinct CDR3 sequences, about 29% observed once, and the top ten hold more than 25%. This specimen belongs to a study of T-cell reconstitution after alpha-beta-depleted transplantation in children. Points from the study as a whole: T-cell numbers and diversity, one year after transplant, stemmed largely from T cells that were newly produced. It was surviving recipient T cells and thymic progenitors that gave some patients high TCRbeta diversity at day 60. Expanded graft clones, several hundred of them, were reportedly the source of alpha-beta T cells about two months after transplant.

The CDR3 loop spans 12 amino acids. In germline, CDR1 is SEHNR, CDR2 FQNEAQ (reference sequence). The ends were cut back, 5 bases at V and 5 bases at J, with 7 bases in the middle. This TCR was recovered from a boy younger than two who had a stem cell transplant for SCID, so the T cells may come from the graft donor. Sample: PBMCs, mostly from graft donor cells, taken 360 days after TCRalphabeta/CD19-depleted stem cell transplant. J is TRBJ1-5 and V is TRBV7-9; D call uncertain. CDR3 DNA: TGTGCCAGCAGCGCAGCACATCAGCCCCAGCATTTT. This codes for CASSAAHQPQHF.